This T cell receptor beta chain derives from a study of cytomegalovirus exposure and HLA in healthy donors. Study-wide background: Researchers found that roughly 81% of just under 400 genotyped donors fell within the Caucasian-associated ancestry cluster. Notes on the study in general: Earlier analysis found most TCR beta V segments productive about 90% or about 30% of the time. Later work associated roughly 15,000 TCR beta sequences with HLA alleles at 0.05 false discovery rate.

The V gene's germline CDR1 is SGHVS and CDR2 FNYEAQ. V lost 5 bases and J lost 5; bases outside the gene matches: 11. This CDR3 is 18 amino acids long. A word on this clone: Its specificity is unknown.

PCR was performed using 60 Vbeta and 13 Jbeta primers. Only in-frame clones appear in the TCRdb table, and some are missing; sequencing was by immunoSEQ multiplex PCR. Of about 160,000 clones in the sample, 70% to 85% were seen once. The chain recombines TRBV7-6 with TRBJ2-2, with TRBD2 identical over 13 bases. This clonotype was obtained from a man aged 35 to 55 in good health and CMV-seronegative. The sequenced sample consisted of PBMCs. The DNA for the CDR3 is TGTGCCAGCAGCCAAACTAGCGGGGGGGCCGAATATACCGGGGAGCTGTTTTTT. Its translation is CASSQTSGGAEYTGELFF.